The rows below give T cell receptor beta chains drawn from one sample of a study of graft-versus-host responses after intestinal transplantation. No antigen is known for these receptors. Profiling relied on immunoSEQ multiplex PCR, and the TCRdb table lists in-frame clones only, not all of them. This table holds around 100,000 clones, more than 75% found once. The starting material was unstimulated CD4+ T cells sorted from spleen or lymph node cells, obtained before transplant. The receptors were gathered from a human donor who was the organ donor for an intestinal transplant. Each CDR3 is given with its conserved first and last residue. Fields, in order: V gene, CDR3 protein.

V gene: TRBV5-4; CDR3 protein: CASSFGGARETQYF
V gene: TRBV9; CDR3 protein: CASSVEGDGNTIYF
V gene: TRBV6-6; CDR3 protein: CASSYSFGTSYGYTF
V gene: TRBV10-3; CDR3 protein: CAISESQVPEAFF
V gene: TRBV9; CDR3 protein: CASSVGRQAEAFF
V gene: TRBV5-6; CDR3 protein: CASSLGDRGYPDTQYF
V gene: TRBV11-2; CDR3 protein: CASSLESNQPQHF
V gene: TRBV5-6; CDR3 protein: CASSRGTSGGAWHEQFF
V gene: TRBV6-5; CDR3 protein: CASSSPVTSVSREQFF
V gene: TRBV2; CDR3 protein: CASSDGLAGSETQYF
V gene: TRBV19; CDR3 protein: CASSTRTGVRSTEAFF
V gene: TRBV5-4; CDR3 protein: CASSVPGYNSPLHF
V gene: TRBV6-1; CDR3 protein: CASSEPGAGPTNEQFF
V gene: TRBV28; CDR3 protein: CASSPLMTGPMNTEAFF
V gene: TRBV5-8; CDR3 protein: CASSSQVIGGANEQFF
V gene: TRBV19; CDR3 protein: CASSRRGDTNQPQHF
V gene: TRBV6-1; CDR3 protein: CASSGNRGREKLFF
V gene: TRBV30; CDR3 protein: CAWSRTGRGNSPLHF